This passage covers 27 T cell receptor beta chains from one sample sequenced in a study of blood T cell repertoires in COVID-19 (TCRdb year 2020). Library preparation employed the immunoSEQ multiplex PCR assay. TCRdb obtained this table from immuneACCESS and retained in-frame rearrangements with V and J assigned. These tables miss some clones; where compared with another copy, unresolved V genes account for less than half of the shortfall, and the remainder is unexplained. The sample records fewer than 250,000 clones, roughly nine tenths of which are singletons. In total, the top ten clones hold approximately 1.2% of the sample. Sequenced material: peripheral blood. The receptor source for this set is a man aged 25 to 40 with acute or convalescent COVID-19.

J is TRBJ2-5 and V is TRBV2; D not certain. Trimming left V 8 bases short and J 0 bases short, with 7 bases between. CDR1 and CDR2 from the germline V gene are SNHLY and FYNNEI. This CDR3 is 12 amino acids long. The CDR3 sequence: CASLGDQETQYF. The CDR3, as DNA: TGTGCCAGCCTTGGAGACCAAGAGACCCAGTACTTC. Combining the CDR3 with reference TRBV2 and TRBJ2-5 gives the whole variable domain EPEVTQTPSHQVTQMGQEVILRCVPISNHLYFYWYRQILGQKVEFLVSFYNNEISEKSEIFDDQFSVERPDGSNFTLKIRSTKLEDSAMYFCASLGDQETQYFGPGTRLLVL.

The V and J genes are TRBV3-1 (or the pseudogene TRBV3-2) and TRBJ1-2, with 7 nucleotides matching TRBD1. The CDR3 contains 15 residues. CDR1 is LGHDT and CDR2 is YNNKEL in the germline V gene (reference sequence). Trimming took 4 bases from V and 8 from J; bases not matched to a gene: 13. The CDR3 DNA reads as TGTGCCAGCAGCCTCGGAAACAGGGGTGGTAGCGGCTACACCTTC. This translates into CASSLGNRGGSGYTF.

The chain links TRBV18 to TRBJ1-1; D is undetermined. V was pared by 3 bases and J by 5 bases, with 13 bases between. CDR1 and CDR2 from the germline V gene are KGHSH and LQKENI. This CDR3 is 14 amino acids long. This CDR3 reads CASSPPPTNTEAFF. In DNA form, the CDR3 reads TGTGCCAGCTCACCCCCGCCAACAAATACTGAAGCTTTCTTT.

The J gene is TRBJ2-6, the V gene TRBV27; D is possibly TRBD2 (5 bases). The germline V gene encodes CDR1 MNHEY and CDR2 SMNVEV (reference sequence). The CDR3 runs to 18 residues. The V and J ends lost 3 bases and 2 bases respectively, with 17 bases between them. The CDR3 DNA is TGTGCCAGCAGTTTCCGAGGGAATGTGGGGACTGGGGCCAACGTCCTGACTTTC. As protein: CASSFRGNVGTGANVLTF.

This clone has just one count. This chain connects TRBV7-9 to TRBJ2-7; D is perhaps TRBD1 (5 bases). Germline-derived CDR1 and CDR2 are SEHNR and FQNEAQ (reference sequence). Trimming pared 2 bases from V and 5 bases from J, leaving 10 bases between. There are 13 residues in the CDR3. CDR3: CASSLNLGDEQYF. The CDR3 nucleotides read TGTGCCAGCAGCTTAAACCTAGGGGACGAGCAGTACTTC.

The CDR3 region has the DNA TGTGCCAGCAGCTTAGTATCCCAGGCCAATGAGCAGTTCTTC. Translated, it gives CASSLVSQANEQFF. The chain couples TRBV7-2 to TRBJ2-1; D unresolved. Germline CDR1 SGHTA, CDR2 FQGNSA. The V end was cut by 1 base, the J end by 6 bases, with 10 bases between. The CDR3 runs to 14 residues. Using reference TRBV7-2 and TRBJ2-1 for the parts outside the CDR3, the full variable domain is GAGVSQSPSNKVTEKGKDVELRCDPISGHTALYWYRQSLGQGLEFLIYFQGNSAPDKSGLPSDRFSAERTGGSVSTLTIQRTQQEDSAVYLCASSLVSQANEQFFGPGTRLTVL.

V usage is TRBV5-1 and J usage is TRBJ2-1; D may be TRBD1 (5 bases). This CDR3 is built from 14 residues. From germline, CDR1 is SGHRS and CDR2 YFSETQ. The V end lost 0 bases, the J end lost 7 bases, and 11 bases lay between the germline ends. The CDR3 here is CASSLETGINEQFF. In DNA form, the CDR3 reads TGCGCCAGCAGCTTGGAAACAGGCATAAATGAGCAGTTCTTC.

The chain uses TRBV27 and TRBJ1-2, with a weak D call TRBD1 (5 bases). V dropped 6 bases and J dropped 6 bases, with 17 bases sitting between them. This CDR3 contains 14 residues. Germline CDR1 reads MNHEY; CDR2 reads SMNVEV (reference sequence). In DNA, the CDR3 is TGTGCCAGCAGCCCACTGGGGGGGACCGATGGCTACACCTTC. Protein product: CASSPLGGTDGYTF.

The chain recombines TRBV11-2 with TRBJ1-1, with a tentative D call TRBD1 (5 bases). This CDR3 is 14 amino acids long. Trimming cost V 5 bases and J 1 base, with 11 bases left between them. Germline values: CDR1 SGHAT, CDR2 FQNNGV. CDR3 amino acids: CASSTLTGNTEAFF. CDR3 nucleotide sequence: TGTGCCAGCAGCACCCTAACAGGGAACACTGAAGCTTTCTTT.

This chain uses TRBV10-2 with TRBJ1-6; D call uncertain. The germline gives CDR1 WSHSY, CDR2 SAAADI. This CDR3 comprises 15 residues. The V and J ends lost 6 bases and 2 bases respectively, with 11 bases between them. The CDR3 sequence is CASRGEKTYNSPLHF. Here the CDR3 DNA reads TGCGCCAGCAGAGGAGAGAAAACCTATAATTCACCCCTCCACTTT.

The chain links TRBV5-1 to TRBJ2-3; TRBD2 agrees at 7 bases. The CDR3 is 16 residues long. In germline, CDR1 is SGHRS, CDR2 YFSETQ. V lost 4 bases to trimming and J lost 6 bases; unmatched junction nucleotides: 14. The CDR3: CASSTPGLAVTDTQYF. CDR3 nucleotide sequence: TGCGCCAGCAGCACCCCGGGGCTAGCGGTTACCGATACGCAGTATTTT.

The chain couples TRBV2 to TRBJ1-1, with unresolved D. This CDR3 comprises 13 residues. Germline V lookup: CDR1 SNHLY, CDR2 FYNNEI. Trimming cost V 4 bases and J 0 bases, with 6 bases left between them. Here the CDR3 reads CASSVQMNTEAFF. The CDR3 DNA reads as TGTGCCAGCAGTGTTCAGATGAACACTGAAGCTTTCTTT.

The chain has TRBV7-9 and TRBJ1-1; the D is unclear. CDR1 is SEHNR and CDR2 is FQNEAQ in the germline V gene (reference sequence). The CDR3 runs to 14 residues. Trimming stripped 4 bases from V and 5 bases from J, with 14 bases between. The CDR3 here is CASSSDIFGTEAFF. CDR3 sequence (DNA): TGTGCCAGCAGCTCCGACATATTTGGAACTGAAGCTTTCTTT.

The V call is TRBV28, the J call TRBJ1-1; TRBD1 aligns across 11 bases. The CDR3 spans 19 residues. The V segment lost 5 bases and the J segment 1 base; nucleotides outside the gene matches: 15. The germline V gene encodes CDR1 MDHEN and CDR2 SYDVKM. DNA for the CDR3: TGTGCCAGCAGTCTGGCGCTCCGGGACAGGGGGAGAAAGAACACTGAAGCTTTCTTT. Its protein product is CASSLALRDRGRKNTEAFF. Full variable domain (rest looked up from reference TRBV28 and TRBJ1-1): DVKVTQSSRYLVKRTGEKVFLECVQDMDHENMFWYRQDPGLGLRLIYFSYDVKMKEKGDIPEGYSVSREKKERFSLILESASTNQTSMYLCASSLALRDRGRKNTEAFFGQGTRLTVV.

The chain employs TRBV6-5 and TRBJ1-4, with TRBD1 matching over 11 bases. V dropped 7 bases and J dropped 7; count of bases not matched to a gene: 5. Looked up from germline, CDR1 is MNHEY and CDR2 is SVGAGI. The CDR3 contains 14 residues. The CDR3 bases are TGTGCCAGCACCCCGGACAGGGGGCGTGAAAAACTGTTTTTT. This codes for CASTPDRGREKLFF.

This rearrangement joins TRBV9 to TRBJ1-3; a weak D match, TRBD1 (5 bases). This CDR3 has 16 residues. CDR1 and CDR2 (germline): SGDLS, YYNGEE. Trimming took off 1 base at V and 4 bases at J, with 15 bases between the two ends. CDR3 in amino acids: CASSVRAGIGGNTIYF. For the CDR3, the DNA is TGTGCCAGCAGCGTACGCGCAGGGATAGGGGGAAACACCATATATTTT.

The chain recombines TRBV11-2 with TRBJ1-2; D might be TRBD1 (5 bases). The germline gives CDR1 SGHAT, CDR2 FQNNGV. V gave up 1 base and J gave up 4 bases, with 16 bases separating them. This CDR3 is 16 amino acids long. This chain's CDR3 is CASSLVVGAEGYGYTF. CDR3 DNA sequence: TGTGCCAGCAGCTTAGTGGTAGGGGCGGAGGGCTATGGCTACACCTTC.

Remarks on this clone: Other DNA sequences from this sample encode an identical CDR3 as well. This CDR3 is CASSTRTGANYGYTF. The CDR3 DNA is TGTGCCAGTAGTACCCGGACAGGGGCGAACTATGGCTACACCTTC. The genes are TRBV19 and TRBJ1-2; TRBD1 agrees at 9 bases. The CDR3 length is 15 residues. V lost 4 bases, J lost 2 bases, and 5 bases stayed unmatched. Germline V lookup: CDR1 LNHDA, CDR2 SQIVND (reference sequence).

The chain employs TRBV28 and TRBJ2-7; D might be TRBD2 (5 bases). Germline CDR1 MDHEN, CDR2 SYDVKM. V dropped 6 bases and J dropped 1 base, with 16 bases sitting between them. The CDR3 runs 15 residues. CDR3 residues: CASRPRGASSYEQYF. CDR3 bases: TGTGCCAGCAGACCTCGGGGAGCCTCTTCCTACGAGCAGTACTTC.

This sequence joins TRBV5-6 and TRBJ1-1; D perhaps matches TRBD1 (5 bases). V shed 4 bases and J shed 5 bases, with 12 bases lying between them. This CDR3 region has 13 residues. CDR1 is SGHDT and CDR2 is YYEEEE in the germline V gene. The chain's CDR3 is CASSAQGFTEAFF. In DNA form, the CDR3 reads TGTGCCAGCAGCGCGCAGGGATTTACTGAAGCTTTCTTT.

This chain uses TRBV7-2 with TRBJ2-5, with D perhaps TRBD1 (5 bases). Per the germline V gene, CDR1 is SGHTA and CDR2 is FQGNSA. The V end lost 5 bases, the J end lost 0 bases, and 16 bases lay between the germline ends. This CDR3 has 16 residues. The CDR3 is CASSEGSQGNQETQYF. As DNA, the CDR3 is TGTGCCAGCAGCGAAGGTTCTCAGGGAAACCAAGAGACCCAGTACTTC.

The chain uses TRBV19 and TRBJ1-1; D may be TRBD1 (6 bases). Trimming took 5 bases from V and 6 from J, leaving 10 bases between them. Per germline, CDR1 LNHDA and CDR2 SQIVND (reference sequence). CDR3 size: 12 residues. The CDR3 spells CASSPGTSEAFF. CDR3 nucleotides: TGTGCCAGTAGTCCCGGGACATCTGAAGCTTTCTTT.

V gene TRBV5-1 combines with J gene TRBJ2-6; 8 bases match TRBD1. The CDR3 is 18 amino acids. With 4 bases clipped from V and 0 bases from J, the junction kept 9 bases outside the gene matches. In germline, CDR1 is SGHRS, CDR2 YFSETQ. The CDR3 DNA is TGCGCCAGCAGCCGGGGGACAGGAGGATACTCTGGGGCCAACGTCCTGACTTTC. Translated, it gives CASSRGTGGYSGANVLTF.

The chain has TRBV5-1 and TRBJ1-5, with 7 bases identical to TRBD1. The CDR3 covers 15 residues. V gave up 4 bases and J gave up 2 bases; unmatched junction bases: 6. Germline values: CDR1 SGHRS, CDR2 YFSETQ. The CDR3 sequence: CASSIDGQGNQPQHF. DNA of the CDR3: TGCGCCAGCAGCATAGATGGACAGGGCAATCAGCCCCAGCATTTT.

The gene calls are TRBV19 and TRBJ2-3, with D hard to call. V was clipped by 2 bases and J by 0 bases, with 6 bases between them. The CDR3 has 14 residues. Per germline, CDR1 LNHDA and CDR2 SQIVND (reference sequence). CDR3 sequence: CASSIQASTDTQYF. The CDR3 DNA is TGTGCCAGTAGTATACAAGCTAGCACAGATACGCAGTATTTT. Drawing the rest from reference TRBV19 and TRBJ2-3, the complete variable domain is DGGITQSPKYLFRKEGQNVTLSCEQNLNHDAMYWYRQDPGQGLRLIYYSQIVNDFQKGDIAEGYSVSREKKESFPLTVTSAQKNPTAFYLCASSIQASTDTQYFGPGTRLTVL.

The gene calls are TRBV10-3 and TRBJ1-1; 10 nucleotides agree with TRBD1. Germline CDR1 is ENHRY and CDR2 is SYGVKD. Trimming cost V 4 bases and J 5 bases; bases outside gene matches: 7. The CDR3 extends over 15 amino acids. The CDR3 loop reads CAISGRTGGITEAFF. The CDR3 bases are TGTGCCATCAGTGGACGGACAGGGGGGATAACTGAAGCTTTCTTT.

This chain links TRBV10-3 with TRBJ2-7; TRBD1 aligns across 9 bases. Germline CDR1 and CDR2: ENHRY and SYGVKD. The V and J ends lost 6 bases and 2 bases, in that order; junction bases with no gene match: 5. The CDR3 runs 14 residues. This chain's CDR3 is CAISGQGRTYEQYF. The CDR3 region has the DNA TGTGCCATCAGCGGACAGGGGCGGACCTACGAGCAGTACTTC.